This T cell receptor (beta chain) was recovered during a study of T cells in localized non-small cell lung cancer (TCRdb year 2020). General notes on the study: T cell repertoires of a few hundred early-stage NSCLC patients were analyzed, with tumors being compared against uninvolved tumor-adjacent lungs. The cohort was made up of roughly 250 treatment-naive NSCLC patients whose localized lung tumors had been resected. The mean age of the NSCLC patients was under 70 years, with 130 or so men and around 100 women.

Via the germline V gene, CDR1 is SGDLS and CDR2 YYNGEE. The junction carries 8 bases between V and J, which are trimmed by 0 bases and 4 bases respectively. The CDR3 runs 13 amino acids, cysteine and phenylalanine included. Here the CDR3 DNA is all that survives: 39 bases in frame from base 1. At diagnosis, tumor, uninvolved tumor-adjacent lung and peripheral blood were collected and then preserved as a mix of FFPE and fresh-frozen material. For TCR repertoire profiling, blood samples were analyzed in the form of peripheral blood mononuclear cells. TCR beta CDR3 regions were sequenced from DNA using the immunoSEQ Assay. Per the original workflow: To compute T cell density, TCR beta template counts were normalized to usable DNA, which was estimated by amplifying housekeeping genes. Richness was estimated with the preseqR package, extrapolating to 400,000 templates for PBMC samples and 120,000 templates for tissue samples. Clonality was calculated as one minus Pielou's evenness. Tissue-enriched TCRs were identified through differential abundance testing performed on productive amino-acid clonotypes, with a minimum total count of 5 and an alpha of 0.1. The Jaccard Index and the Morisita Overlap Index were used to measure repertoire overlap between compartments. GLIPH grouped TCR beta CDR3s together with public tetramer-defined viral CDR3s, and a viral motif had to include at least three viral sequences and show V-gene enrichment. Imported from immuneACCESS, the table was reduced by TCRdb to in-frame sequences with V and J called. These copies leave out some clones; in studies compared against another copy, an unresolved V gene accounts for under half, and the cause of the remainder is not known. Clonal size and the V and J genes are those of that table, whereas D and trimming came from the DNA. Within this sample are tens of thousands of clones, with 85% to 95% of them counted one time only. Clones ranked in the top ten supply around 6.5% of the sample.

The table lists this clone with a few counts. The target of this receptor is not known. No base quality information exists; no much larger clone differs at one position. Here is what the overall study found, with its caveats: Because multi-region sequencing of the tumors was not done, intratumor heterogeneity could not be ruled out. The highest T cell clonality was observed in uninvolved tumor-adjacent lung, where clonality exceeded that of tumor, suggesting that antigenic responses were more focused in uninvolved tumor-adjacent lung. A median of approximately 62 of the top 100 tumor clones turned up in the paired uninvolved adjacent lung, and some 28 of those clones also ranked among the top 100 of that same adjacent lung. Because the study design was exploratory, TCR variables were selected using unadjusted p-values without false-discovery rate correction. Longer overall survival was associated with higher blood T cell density, whereas shorter survival was associated with higher adjacent-lung clonality.

The chain joins TRBV9 to TRBJ2-7; the D gene is not confidently resolved. Sample: peripheral blood, taken before any cancer treatment. The TCR sequence derives from a female donor older than 55 with stage I lung adenocarcinoma. The CDR3 loop reads CASSVAPWYEQYF. The nucleotide sequence reads TGTGCCAGCAGCGTAGCTCCGTGGTACGAGCAGTACTTC.